These 22 T cell receptor beta chains were sequenced from one sample in a study of T cell responses to AZD1222 COVID-19 vaccine (dated by TCRdb to about 2021). The library was built by means of the immunoSEQ multiplex PCR assay. Sourced from immuneACCESS, this table was stored by TCRdb with only in-frame sequences that have V and J called. A share of the clones is absent; for the studies checked, an unresolved V gene accounts for under half, and the remainder has no known explanation. The sample records some 92,000 clones, about 90% of which are singletons. The ten largest clones capture roughly 5.5% of the sample. Sample time point, as interpreted from the label and publication: baseline before first vaccination. The treatment or condition label corresponds to: meningococcal conjugate vaccine given as trial control. The sequencing used peripheral blood, collected on day 0 of MenACWY control vaccination. These receptors all come from an adult in good health.

The J gene is TRBJ1-4, the V gene TRBV7-2; D is perhaps TRBD1 (6 bases). The CDR3 totals 15 residues. V was shortened by 5 bases and J by 0 bases, with 10 bases between the two germline ends. Germline loops: CDR1 SGHTA, CDR2 FQGNSA. Written as DNA, the CDR3 is TGTGCCAGCAGCCCAGGGGACGCAACTAATGAAAAACTGTTTTTT. This gives the protein CASSPGDATNEKLFF.

This clone has more than one count but fewer than ten. The chain is built from TRBV6-5 and TRBJ1-2; D perhaps matches TRBD1 (6 bases). CDR3 length equals 14 residues. In germline, CDR1 is MNHEY, CDR2 SVGAGI. V dropped 7 bases and J dropped 6 bases, with 18 bases sitting between them. The CDR3 loop reads CASTPQGGADGYTF. The CDR3, as DNA: TGTGCCAGCACCCCACAGGGCGGAGCCGATGGCTACACCTTC.

V and J are TRBV4-2 and TRBJ2-2; maybe TRBD2 (6 bases). V gave up 2 bases and J gave up 4 bases, with 11 bases separating them. The CDR3 consists of 15 residues. Germline V gives CDR1 LGHNA, CDR2 YNFKEQ. This CDR3 is CASSQNEGLTGELFF. The CDR3, as DNA: TGTGCCAGCAGCCAAAATGAGGGACTCACCGGGGAGCTGTTTTTT.

V usage is TRBV24-1 and J usage is TRBJ2-1, with TRBD2 matching 10 bases. The junction had 15 bases not matched to a gene; V was cut back by 5 bases and J by 0 bases. The CDR3 loop spans 20 amino acids. Per germline, CDR1 KGHDR and CDR2 SFDVKD. The CDR3 nucleotides read TGTGCCACCAGTGCGGCGGCGGGTAGCGGGGGGCCCAGCTCCTACAATGAGCAGTTCTTC. This codes for CATSAAAGSGGPSSYNEQFF.

J is TRBJ2-2 and V is TRBV10-3, with D hard to call. This CDR3 has 16 amino acids. V was trimmed by 0 bases and J by 0 bases, leaving 8 bases between them. Germline CDR1 ENHRY, CDR2 SYGVKD. The CDR3 DNA reads TGTGCCATCAGTGAGTCGGTCGGTACGAACACCGGGGAGCTGTTTTTT. Residues: CAISESVGTNTGELFF.

V usage is TRBV10-3 and J usage is TRBJ1-2; 9 positions agree with TRBD1. The CDR3 spans 11 residues. Germline V gene lookup returns CDR1 ENHRY and CDR2 SYGVKD. V was clipped by 9 bases and J by 8 bases; unmatched bases: 4. The CDR3: CAIRQGEGYTF. Here the CDR3 DNA reads TGTGCCATACGACAGGGGGAGGGCTACACCTTC.

The chain is built from TRBV5-1 and TRBJ1-5, with D possibly matching TRBD1 (5 bases). Germline CDR1 SGHRS, CDR2 YFSETQ. With 7 bases removed from V and 7 bases from J, the gap between germline ends came to 15 bases. CDR3 length equals 13 residues. The CDR3 is CASGMGPGQPQHF. CDR3 bases: TGCGCCAGCGGTATGGGACCTGGGCAGCCCCAGCATTTT.

The rearrangement uses TRBV6-2 or TRBV6-3 and TRBJ1-5, with 7 bases fitting TRBD1. This CDR3 is 14 amino acids long. The V gene's germline CDR1 is MNHEY and CDR2 SVGEGT. The J segment lost 5 bases and the V segment lost 7 bases, leaving 8 bases of the junction unmatched. CDR3 sequence (DNA): TGTGCCAGCACCCCGGACAGGTCAGATCAGCCCCAGCATTTT. It translates to CASTPDRSDQPQHF.

The V gene is TRBV18, the J gene TRBJ1-5, with unresolved D. Trimming removed 2 bases at V and 0 bases at J, with 5 bases between. The CDR3 is made up of 14 amino acids. Germline V lookup: CDR1 KGHSH, CDR2 LQKENI. The CDR3 DNA is TGTGCCAGCTCACCAACTCCTAGCAATCAGCCCCAGCATTTT. It is translated as CASSPTPSNQPQHF.

V gene TRBV19 combines with J gene TRBJ1-2, with D perhaps TRBD1 (6 bases). The CDR3 contains 14 residues. V lost 6 bases and J 4 bases, leaving 15 bases between the germline ends. The germline V gene has CDR1 LNHDA and CDR2 SQIVND (reference sequence). CDR3 in amino acids: CASRTGGDSYGYTF. CDR3 nucleotide sequence: TGTGCCAGTAGGACAGGAGGGGATTCCTATGGCTACACCTTC.

The chain has TRBV19 and TRBJ2-4; 9 nucleotides line up with TRBD1. J was trimmed by 6 bases and V by 5 bases; bases with no gene match: 5. The CDR3 runs 14 residues. CDR1 is LNHDA and CDR2 is SQIVND in the germline V gene (reference sequence). In nucleotides, the CDR3 is TGTGCCAGTAGTCCCACGGACAGGGGAAACATTCAGTACTTC. Translating it yields CASSPTDRGNIQYF.

The rearrangement uses TRBV7-9 and TRBJ2-3, with 8 bases fitting TRBD2. The V gene's germline CDR1 is SEHNR and CDR2 FQNEAQ (reference sequence). The trim removed 5 bases at V and 3 bases at J, leaving 4 bases unmatched. The CDR3 spans 14 residues. The CDR3 sequence: CASSPSGSTDTQYF. CDR3 DNA sequence: TGTGCCAGCAGCCCGAGCGGGAGTACAGATACGCAGTATTTT. Full variable domain (rest looked up from reference TRBV7-9 and TRBJ2-3): DTGVSQNPRHKITKRGQNVTFRCDPISEHNRLYWYRQTLGQGPEFLTYFQNEAQLEKSRLLSDRFSAERPKGSFSTLEIQRTEQGDSAMYLCASSPSGSTDTQYFGPGTRLTVL.

This chain links TRBV20-1 with TRBJ2-7; D uncertain. The V and J ends lost 3 bases and 2 bases respectively, with 5 bases between them. Germline V gene data show CDR1 as DFQATT and CDR2 as SNEGSKA (reference sequence). This CDR3 contains 11 residues. Here the CDR3 reads CSASGAYEQYF. Here the CDR3 DNA reads TGCAGTGCTAGCGGTGCCTACGAGCAGTACTTC.

The chain joins TRBV27 to TRBJ1-5; 8 bases align to TRBD1. Germline V lookup: CDR1 MNHEY, CDR2 SMNVEV (reference sequence). CDR3 size: 16 residues. V was clipped by 8 bases and J by 2 bases; unmatched bases: 11. This chain's CDR3 is CASGERTGRRNQPQHF. Written as DNA, the CDR3 is TGTGCCAGCGGGGAGAGGACAGGGCGCCGCAATCAGCCCCAGCATTTT.

This sequence joins TRBV29-1 and TRBJ1-2; a weak D match, TRBD1 (6 bases). Trimming pared 0 bases from V and 3 bases from J, leaving 26 bases between. Germline lookup yields CDR1 SQVTM and CDR2 ANQGSEA. This CDR3 comprises 19 residues. The DNA for the CDR3 is TGCAGCGTTGAAGATCCCCTCCCCTTACGACAGGAGTTACACTATGGCTACACCTTC. This translates into CSVEDPLPLRQELHYGYTF.

J is TRBJ2-2 and V is TRBV6-6; D remains ambiguous. Trimming cost V 6 bases and J 2 bases, with 16 bases left between them. CDR3 length: 16 amino acids. Germline CDR1 MNHNY, CDR2 SVGAGI (reference sequence). The CDR3 nucleotides are TGTGCCAGCAGGAAAAACTCGCGGAGTAACACCGGGGAGCTGTTTTTT. This translates into CASRKNSRSNTGELFF.

CDR3 sequence (DNA): TGCGCCAGCAGCTTGGGCAGGGGGCCCCAAGAGACCCAGTACTTC. It codes for CASSLGRGPQETQYF. The chain recombines TRBV5-1 with TRBJ2-5, with 8 bases that match TRBD1. Trimming removed 0 bases from V and 1 base from J; junction bases left unmatched: 2. CDR1 SGHRS and CDR2 YFSETQ come from the germline V gene. The CDR3 runs to 15 residues.

This clone occurred once. The J gene is TRBJ2-1, the V gene TRBV7-8; tentative D call: TRBD2 (6 bases). This CDR3 is 17 amino acids long. Trimming removed 4 bases from V and 0 bases from J, with 16 bases in between. The V gene's germline CDR1 is SGHVS and CDR2 FQNEAQ. The CDR3 loop reads CASSSWDLTSSYNEQFF. The CDR3 DNA is TGTGCCAGCAGCTCCTGGGACTTGACGAGCTCCTACAATGAGCAGTTCTTC.

This clone appeared once. The rearrangement joins TRBV9 to TRBJ1-3; 7 positions agree with TRBD1. Germline V CDR1 and CDR2: SGDLS, YYNGEE. CDR3 size: 15 residues. Trimming at V came to 4 bases and at J to 1 base, leaving 5 bases not matched to a gene. As DNA, the CDR3 is TGTGCCAGCAGCACCTCAGGGGGTTCTGGAAACACCATATATTTT. Amino acid sequence: CASSTSGGSGNTIYF.

The V and J genes are TRBV24-1 and TRBJ2-1; D not resolved. V lost 6 bases and J lost 5, with 10 bases in between. From germline, CDR1 is KGHDR and CDR2 SFDVKD. This CDR3 region has 13 residues. For the CDR3, the DNA is TGTGCCACCAGTTCTAAGCTTCACAATGAGCAGTTCTTC. Its protein is CATSSKLHNEQFF.

The chain carries TRBV29-1 and TRBJ1-1, with TRBD1 identical over 9 bases. The CDR3 has 13 amino acids. Trimming removed 3 bases from V and 6 bases from J; junction bases left unmatched: 5. The germline gives CDR1 SQVTM, CDR2 ANQGSEA. Here the CDR3 reads CSVEGQGGAEAFF. Written as DNA, the CDR3 is TGCAGCGTTGAGGGACAGGGAGGGGCTGAAGCTTTCTTT.

This chain connects TRBV18 to TRBJ1-3; D ambiguous. Germline values: CDR1 KGHSH, CDR2 LQKENI. This CDR3 is 15 amino acids long. Between the trimmed V and J ends, which lost 2 bases and 0 bases, there was a span of 8 bases. The CDR3 region is CASSPVTDSGNTIYF. Written as DNA, the CDR3 is TGTGCCAGCTCACCAGTCACGGACTCTGGAAACACCATATATTTT.